This TCR beta chain came from a study of immune cell composition in non-small cell lung cancer. The table came from immunoSEQ multiplex PCR; TCRdb's copy has only in-frame clones and leaves some out. The data hold about 6,600 clones, with 70% to 85% observed a single time. J gave up 2 bases and V 1 base, and 2 bases lay outside the gene matches. This CDR3 has 14 amino acids. The germline CDR1 and CDR2 sequences are SGHVS and FQNEAQ. Normal lung sampling was at least 3 cm from the tumour, as distant as possible. The sequenced sample was non-adjacent lung tissue. V gene TRBV7-8 combines with J gene TRBJ2-7, with 7 bases fitting TRBD1. This TCR came from a human donor with non-small cell lung cancer. CDR3 bases: TGTGCCAGCAGCTTAGGTCAGGGGGCCTACGAGCAGTACTTC. Protein product: CASSLGQGAYEQYF. The variable domain in full, completed from reference TRBV7-8 and TRBJ2-7, reads GAGVSQSPRYKVAKRGQDVALRCDPISGHVSLFWYQQALGQGPEFLTYFQNEAQLDKSGLPSDRFFAERPEGSVSTLKIQRTQQEDSAVYLCASSLGQGAYEQYFGPGTRLTVT.